The clone carrying this TCR beta chain has only one observation. TCRdb re-derived calls from the RT-PCR reads in MiXCR, one entry per CDR3 protein. The data show under 200,000 distinct CDR3 sequences, approximately 28% seen once. This record comes from a study of patients and donors after allogeneic stem cell transplantation. The CDR3 contains 16 residues. Germline loops: CDR1 MNHEY, CDR2 SVGEGT. Trimming removed 3 bases from V and 0 bases from J, with 11 bases in between. The receptor was derived from a human donor who was either an allogeneic HSCT recipient or a stem cell or donor lymphocyte infusion donor (not recorded which). It is not recorded whose cells these are; they may come from a transplant donor. The V call is TRBV6-2 or TRBV6-3, the J call TRBJ2-2; possibly TRBD2 for D (6 bases). The source material was blood, either unsorted or a sorted T cell fraction (not recorded which). The CDR3 DNA reads TGTGCCAGCAGTTATCTGGGAGGACCGAACACCGGGGAGCTGTTTTTT. Translation: CASSYLGGPNTGELFF.